Listed below are T cell receptor beta chains from one sample, sequenced in a study of cytomegalovirus exposure and HLA in healthy donors. Sequencing was performed with immunoSEQ multiplex PCR; in TCRdb, only in-frame clones are kept and a portion is missing. The data hold tens of thousands of clones, with about nine tenths observed a single time. Sequencing was performed on PBMCs. The receptors were gathered from a man between 18 and 29 years old in good health and CMV-seronegative. CDR3s include the opening cysteine and the closing phenylalanine or tryptophan. The order of the fields is D gene, J gene, V gene, clone size, CDR3 DNA, CDR3 protein. A D gene is named only where the DNA matches it firmly. Not all rows give a size; the values are once, few, many and, for expanded clones, a class.

TRBD2,TRBJ2-3,TRBV6-1,.,TGTGCCAGCAGTGGGGGACTAGCGGGAGCCCCGATCACAGATACGCAGTATTTT,CASSGGLAGAPITDTQYF
.,TRBJ1-1,TRBV5-1,.,TGCGCCAGCAGCTTGGTTAAATTGGGGGCGGTGGGAAGCCCTGAAGCTTTCTTT,CASSLVKLGAVGSPEAFF
TRBD1,TRBJ2-7,TRBV7-9,.,TGTGCCAGCGGAGACAGGGGCTACGAGCAGTACTTC,CASGDRGYEQYF
.,TRBJ1-4,TRBV7-9,.,TGTGCCAGCAGCTCGGTAGGGGTTGTCCGGAGTGAAAAACTGTTTTTT,CASSSVGVVRSEKLFF
.,TRBJ2-1,TRBV6-6,.,TGTGCCAGCAGTTACTCGTCGCTAGTCTCCTACAATGAGCAGTTCTTC,CASSYSSLVSYNEQFF
.,TRBJ1-4,TRBV11-2,.,TGTGCCAGCAGCCCCCGGGGGGGGAGTGCTAATGAAAAACTGTTTTTT,CASSPRGGSANEKLFF
.,TRBJ2-5,TRBV6-5,.,TGTGCCAGCAGCAGGGGGGCCCAGTACTTC,CASSRGAQYF
TRBD1,TRBJ2-2,TRBV4-3,.,TGCGCCAGCAGCCAAGAGGAGGACAGGGGGTATGGCGGGGAGCTGTTTTTT,CASSQEEDRGYGGELFF
.,TRBJ2-1,TRBV7-9,.,TGTGCCAGCAGCTTAGTTCCGGGGAATGAGCAGTTCTTC,CASSLVPGNEQFF
TRBD1,TRBJ1-5,TRBV11-2,.,TGTGCCAGCAGCTTAGAGCCAGGGGGTCAGCCCCAGCATTTT,CASSLEPGGQPQHF
TRBD2,TRBJ2-3,TRBV9,.,TGTGCCAGCAGCGTCGGCGGGAGGGCCCCAGATACGCAGTATTTT,CASSVGGRAPDTQYF
TRBD2,TRBJ2-1,TRBV7-2,.,TGTGCCAGCAGCTTACTAAGCGGGGGGTACAATGAGCAGTTCTTC,CASSLLSGGYNEQFF
TRBD2,TRBJ2-3,TRBV4-1,.,TGCGCCAGCAGCCGCCAGCCCCCCGGGAGGACCACAGATACGCAGTATTTT,CASSRQPPGRTTDTQYF
.,TRBJ1-2,TRBV7-9,.,TGTGCCAGCAGCTCAGGACCGGGAAAGGGTGGCTACACCTTC,CASSSGPGKGGYTF
TRBD2,TRBJ2-7,TRBV5-5,.,TGTGCCAGCAGTCCCGCTTTAGCGGGGCTCTACGAGCAGTACTTC,CASSPALAGLYEQYF
TRBD2,TRBJ2-3,TRBV30,.,TGTGCCTGGAGTCTGACTAGCGGGAGCTGGGCAGATACGCAGTATTTT,CAWSLTSGSWADTQYF
TRBD2,TRBJ2-1,TRBV4-3,.,TGCGCCAGCAGCCCTCGGACTAGCGGGAAAACTGCGAGCTCCTACAATGAGCAGTTCTTC,CASSPRTSGKTASSYNEQFF
TRBD2,TRBJ2-2,TRBV4-1,few,TGCGCCAGCAGCCAAGAGGGGGGGAAAACCGGGGAGCTGTTTTTT,CASSQEGGKTGELFF
TRBD1,TRBJ1-4,TRBV15,.,TGTGCCACCAGCAGAGATGGGGCCAGGGGGCAAAATAATGAAAAACTGTTTTTT,CATSRDGARGQNNEKLFF
.,TRBJ2-3,TRBV7-6,.,TGTGCCAGCAGGGATAACTCAGCAGCGGGCGAATCCACAGATACGCAGTATTTT,CASRDNSAAGESTDTQYF
TRBD2,TRBJ2-5,TRBV5-1,.,TGCGCCAGCAGCTTGGGACTAGCGGGATCAGAGACCCAGTACTTC,CASSLGLAGSETQYF
TRBD1,TRBJ1-2,TRBV29-1,.,TGCAGCGTTGAAGGGACAGGACTCGGCTACACCTTC,CSVEGTGLGYTF
TRBD1,TRBJ2-1,TRBV18,.,TGTGCCAGCTCGTCCAATACAGGGGCAAGATCCTACAATGAGCAGTTCTTC,CASSSNTGARSYNEQFF
TRBD1,TRBJ2-5,TRBV4-2,.,TGTGCCAGCAGCCGGGACAGAGAGACCCAGTACTTC,CASSRDRETQYF
.,TRBJ1-1,TRBV11-3,few,TGTGCCAGCAGCCACGAAGGGGGTTTTGAAGCTTTCTTT,CASSHEGGFEAFF
TRBD1,TRBJ1-2,TRBV4-1,.,TGCGCCAGCAGCCAAGATGGGGGACAGGGATACTATGGCTACACCTTC,CASSQDGGQGYYGYTF
TRBD1,TRBJ2-5,TRBV4-1,.,TGCGCCAGCAGCCCTATGGGGACAGGGGGGCGAGAGACCCAGTACTTC,CASSPMGTGGRETQYF
TRBD2,TRBJ2-3,TRBV27,.,TGTGCCAGCAGTCCACTCTCCGGGACTAGCGGCACTAGCACAGATACGCAGTATTTT,CASSPLSGTSGTSTDTQYF
TRBD2,TRBJ2-1,TRBV9,.,TGTGCCAGCAGCCCGTATCTAGCGGGAGGAGACAATGAGCAGTTCTTC,CASSPYLAGGDNEQFF
.,TRBJ2-1,TRBV9,.,TGTGCCAGCAGCGGCGGCAGCTTATACAATGAGCAGTTCTTC,CASSGGSLYNEQFF
TRBD1,TRBJ1-2,TRBV30,once,TGTGCCTGGAGGACAGGGGTCGGCTACACCTTC,CAWRTGVGYTF
.,TRBJ2-2,TRBV19,.,TGTGCCAGTATGGGCGCTGCGAACACCGGGGAGCTGTTTTTT,CASMGAANTGELFF
TRBD1,TRBJ1-5,TRBV27,.,TGTGCCAGCAGCCCCCGCAGGAAGAGACAGGGGACGCTGCCCCAGCATTTT,CASSPRRKRQGTLPQHF
.,TRBJ2-2,TRBV15,.,TGTGCCACCAGCAGAGACAGGGCGAACACCGGGGAGCTGTTTTTT,CATSRDRANTGELFF
.,TRBJ2-7,TRBV20-1,once,TGCAGTGCTCAGGTAACCTACGAGCAGTACTTC,CSAQVTYEQYF
.,TRBJ1-2,TRBV28,few,TGTGCCAGCAGTTCTGAGTCATATGGCTACACCTTC,CASSSESYGYTF
TRBD2,TRBJ2-3,TRBV5-1,.,TGCGCCAGCAGCCTCCGGACTAGCGGGAGCGTTTCTACGCAGTATTTT,CASSLRTSGSVSTQYF
.,TRBJ2-1,TRBV4-3,.,TGCGCCAGCAGCCTCAGGACAGTGCGCGATGAGCAGTTCTTC,CASSLRTVRDEQFF
.,TRBJ2-2,TRBV2,once,TGTGCCAGCAGTGGGGGGCGCACCGGGGAGCTGTTTTTT,CASSGGRTGELFF
TRBD2,TRBJ2-5,TRBV4-1,.,TGCGCCAGCAGCAAACTAGCGGAGGGGGAGACCCAGTACTTC,CASSKLAEGETQYF
TRBD1,TRBJ1-2,TRBV28,.,TGTGCCAGCATCATGGACAGGGAGCTTAACTATGGCTACACCTTC,CASIMDRELNYGYTF
TRBD1,TRBJ1-2,TRBV18,.,TGTGCCAGCTCACCACGGACAGGGGAGGGCTACACCTTC,CASSPRTGEGYTF
.,TRBJ2-5,TRBV4-1,.,TGCGCCAGCAGCCCTGTGCGACTCTCCCGGGAGACCCAGTACTTC,CASSPVRLSRETQYF
TRBD1,TRBJ2-7,TRBV6-5,.,TGTGCCAGCAGCTCGACAGGGGCCTACGAGCAGTACTTC,CASSSTGAYEQYF
.,TRBJ2-3,TRBV6-5,.,TGTGCCAGCAGTTACCGCCTAGCCTGGACAGATACGCAGTATTTT,CASSYRLAWTDTQYF
.,TRBJ2-1,TRBV7-6,.,TGTGCCAGCAGCTTAGAGGGGCGGTTAAGCTCCTACAATGAGCAGTTCTTC,CASSLEGRLSSYNEQFF
.,TRBJ2-3,TRBV6-8,.,TGTGCCAGCAGTTACACCGTCAGGGTGCGGGGTCCCACAGATACGCAGTATTTT,CASSYTVRVRGPTDTQYF
TRBD2,TRBJ2-1,TRBV29-1,.,TGCAGCGCCAATTGGGCTAGCGGGAGTAGGTATGAGCAGTTCTTC,CSANWASGSRYEQFF
.,TRBJ2-5,TRBV10-2,.,TGCGCCAGCAAAAGAAACAGTTGGCCCTTAGCGGAGGGGGAGACCCAGTACTTC,CASKRNSWPLAEGETQYF
TRBD2,TRBJ2-3,TRBV5-6,once,TGTGCCAGCAGCCAGGGACTAGCGGGAGGGTCAGATACGCAGTATTTT,CASSQGLAGGSDTQYF
TRBD1,TRBJ1-5,TRBV9,.,TGTGCCAGCAGCACCAGACAGGGGGCGACGGTTCTAAGCAATCAGCCCCAGCATTTT,CASSTRQGATVLSNQPQHF
TRBD2,TRBJ2-1,TRBV5-1,.,TGCGCCAGCAGCTTACTAGCGGGAGTAGGATACAATGAGCAGTTCTTC,CASSLLAGVGYNEQFF